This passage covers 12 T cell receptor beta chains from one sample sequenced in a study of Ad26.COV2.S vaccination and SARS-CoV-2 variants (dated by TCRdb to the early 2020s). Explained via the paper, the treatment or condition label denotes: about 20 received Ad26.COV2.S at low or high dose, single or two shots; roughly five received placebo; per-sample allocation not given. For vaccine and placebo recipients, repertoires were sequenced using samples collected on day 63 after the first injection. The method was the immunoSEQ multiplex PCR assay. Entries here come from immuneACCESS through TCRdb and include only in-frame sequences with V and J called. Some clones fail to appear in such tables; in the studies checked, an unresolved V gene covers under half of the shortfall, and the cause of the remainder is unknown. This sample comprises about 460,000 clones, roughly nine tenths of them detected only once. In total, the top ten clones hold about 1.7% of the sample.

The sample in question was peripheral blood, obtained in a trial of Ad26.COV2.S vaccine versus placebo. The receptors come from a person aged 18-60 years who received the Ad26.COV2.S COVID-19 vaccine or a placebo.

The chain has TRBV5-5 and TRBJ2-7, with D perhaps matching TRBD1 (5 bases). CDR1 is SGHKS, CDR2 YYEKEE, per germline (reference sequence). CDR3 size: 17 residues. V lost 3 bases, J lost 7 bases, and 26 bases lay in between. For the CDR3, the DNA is TGTGCCAGCAGCTCCCCTTCTAGGGGTGCCCTTGTCGGGGAGCAGTACTTC. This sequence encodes CASSSPSRGALVGEQYF.

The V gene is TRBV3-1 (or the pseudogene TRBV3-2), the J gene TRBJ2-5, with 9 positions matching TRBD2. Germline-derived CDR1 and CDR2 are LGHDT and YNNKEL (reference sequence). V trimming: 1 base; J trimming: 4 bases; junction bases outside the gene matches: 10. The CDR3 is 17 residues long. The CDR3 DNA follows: TGTGCCAGCAGCCAAGGAGAGGGAGCGGGGGGTGGAGAGACCCAGTACTTC. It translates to CASSQGEGAGGGETQYF.

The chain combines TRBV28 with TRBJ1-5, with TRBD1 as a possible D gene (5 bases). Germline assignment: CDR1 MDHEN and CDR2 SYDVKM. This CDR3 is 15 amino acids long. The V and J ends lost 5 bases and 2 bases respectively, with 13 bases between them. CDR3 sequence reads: CASSKFRAGNQPQHF. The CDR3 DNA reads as TGTGCCAGCAGTAAATTCAGGGCCGGCAATCAGCCCCAGCATTTT.

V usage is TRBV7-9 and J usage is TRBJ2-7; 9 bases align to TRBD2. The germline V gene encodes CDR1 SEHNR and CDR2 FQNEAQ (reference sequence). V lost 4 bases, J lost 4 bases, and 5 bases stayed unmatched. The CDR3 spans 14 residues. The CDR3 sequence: CASSSVAGAYEQYF. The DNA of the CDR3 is TGTGCCAGCAGCTCCGTAGCGGGGGCGTACGAGCAGTACTTC.

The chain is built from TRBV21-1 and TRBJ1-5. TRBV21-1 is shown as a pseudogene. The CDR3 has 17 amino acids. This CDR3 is CASSIRVAGRTDQPQHF. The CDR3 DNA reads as TGTGCCAGCAGCATACGGGTGGCAGGGAGGACAGATCAGCCCCAGCATTTT.

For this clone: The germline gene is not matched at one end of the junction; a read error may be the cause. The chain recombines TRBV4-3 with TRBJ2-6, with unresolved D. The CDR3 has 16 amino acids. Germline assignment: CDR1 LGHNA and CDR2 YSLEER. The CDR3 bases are TGCGCCAGCAGCCTAGAGATGAACTCTGGGACCAACGTCCTGACTTTC. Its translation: CASSLEMNSGTNVLTF.

The CDR3 region is CASSPGQATDTQYF. The CDR3, as DNA: TGTGCCAGCAGCCCGGGACAGGCCACAGATACGCAGTATTTT. This chain connects TRBV9 to TRBJ2-3; 8 bases are a match to TRBD1. CDR1 is SGDLS and CDR2 is YYNGEE in the germline V gene. Unmatched junction bases numbered 3, after V lost 4 bases and J lost 2 bases. CDR3 length: 14 residues.

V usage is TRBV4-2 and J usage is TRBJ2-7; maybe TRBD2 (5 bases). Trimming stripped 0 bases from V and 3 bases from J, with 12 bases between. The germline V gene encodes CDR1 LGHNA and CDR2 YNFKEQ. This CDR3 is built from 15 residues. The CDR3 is CASSQEDFEYYEQYF. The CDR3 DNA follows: TGTGCCAGCAGCCAAGAGGACTTTGAATACTACGAGCAGTACTTC.

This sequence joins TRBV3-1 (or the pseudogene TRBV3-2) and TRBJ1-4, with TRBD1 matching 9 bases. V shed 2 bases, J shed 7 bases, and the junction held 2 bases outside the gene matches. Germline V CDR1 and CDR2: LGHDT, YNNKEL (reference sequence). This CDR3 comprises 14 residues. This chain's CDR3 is CASSQSTGGEKLFF. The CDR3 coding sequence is TGTGCCAGCAGCCAATCGACAGGGGGTGAAAAACTGTTTTTT.

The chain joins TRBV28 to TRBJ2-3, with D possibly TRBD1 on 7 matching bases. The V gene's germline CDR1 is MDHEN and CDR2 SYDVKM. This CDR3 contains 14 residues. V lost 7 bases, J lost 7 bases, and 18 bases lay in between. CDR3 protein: CASKGAGSGNTQYF. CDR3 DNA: TGTGCCAGCAAGGGGGCGGGGTCTGGAAATACGCAGTATTTT.

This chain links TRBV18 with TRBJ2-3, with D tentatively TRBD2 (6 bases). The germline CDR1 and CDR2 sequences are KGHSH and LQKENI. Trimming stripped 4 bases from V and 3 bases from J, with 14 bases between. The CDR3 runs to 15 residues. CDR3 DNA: TGTGCCAGCTCACATTCGGGAGTGGGGACAGATACGCAGTATTTT. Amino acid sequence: CASSHSGVGTDTQYF.

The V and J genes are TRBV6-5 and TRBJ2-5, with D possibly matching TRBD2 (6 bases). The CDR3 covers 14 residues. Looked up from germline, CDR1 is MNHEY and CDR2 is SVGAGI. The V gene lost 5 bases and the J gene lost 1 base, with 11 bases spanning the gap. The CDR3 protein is CASSPGTFQETQYF. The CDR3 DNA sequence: TGTGCCAGCAGTCCGGGGACTTTCCAAGAGACCCAGTACTTC.